This entry describes one T cell receptor (beta chain). Its antigen is not identified. This sample stems from a study of T cells after yellow fever vaccination. Notes on the study in general: Weaker, the secondary response had a peak occurring faster, on day 5 versus 15. Post-booster repertoires again held most primary-vaccination clones (roughly 96% CD4, 85% to 90% CD8). The appearance of a small share of clonotypes in both CD4 and CD8 compartments was observed.

It was through 5'RACE template switching that TCR cDNA was made, with a universal primer site and UMIs added. TCRdb reprocessed the 5' RACE reads via MiXCR and lists one record per CDR3 protein. In the table there are 610,000 or so distinct CDR3 sequences, roughly 12% of which are singletons. The CDR3 contains 15 residues. After removal of 5 bases from V and 5 bases from J, the junction contained 8 bases not matched to a gene. CDR1 SGHNT and CDR2 YENEEA come from the germline V gene. The chain has TRBV11-3 and TRBJ2-1, with 8 bases matching TRBD2. This clonotype was obtained from a man younger than 40 who received the YFV17D yellow fever vaccine. This specimen was PBMCs, taken on the day of the yellow fever booster vaccination. CDR3 loop: CASSTSGSSDNEQFF. As DNA, the CDR3 is TGTGCCAGCAGCACAAGCGGGAGCTCGGACAATGAGCAGTTCTTC.